This T cell receptor (beta chain) was identified during a study of T cell therapy after organ transplantation. Study background: T cells were expanded 2 to 3 weeks with 30 CMV class I/II epitopes. General study points: Reconstitution after therapy seemingly combined transferred and product-undetected endogenous clonotypes. Poor CD8+ T cell yield may explain few expansions in nonresponders.

Germline assignment: CDR1 MGHRA and CDR2 YSYEKL. This CDR3 is built from 14 residues. V lost 6 bases and J lost 2, with 10 bases in between. This clone was picked up one time. Its specificity is not known. Drug-resistant or recurrent cytomegalovirus affected these solid-organ transplant recipient patients. This table comes from immunoSEQ multiplex PCR, and its TCRdb copy is limited to in-frame clones, with some not included. The sample lists about 50,000 clones, about 94% occurring once. The gene calls are TRBV4-1 and TRBJ1-4; no clear D. The receptor was derived from a human patient who had received a solid organ transplant and had CMV disease. This material consisted of CD8+ T cells from blood, taken before autologous CMV-specific T cell therapy. In DNA form, the CDR3 reads TGCGCCAGCAGACCGACAATCACTAATGAAAAACTGTTTTTT. It encodes CASRPTITNEKLFF.